Shown below are 2 T cell receptor beta chains from a single sample sequenced in a study of a mutant IDH1 vaccine in newly diagnosed glioma. For these TCRs, the target antigens are not known. This table comes from immunoSEQ multiplex PCR, and its TCRdb copy is limited to in-frame clones, with some not included. Among roughly 30,000 clones listed, 70% to 85% were seen once. Time point defined: week 5, during vaccination. In every dose of vaccine, 300 ug of mutant IDH1 20-mer peptide was given alongside topical imiquimod. The sequencing here drew on PBMCs, taken from a glioma patient whose treatment included an IDH1 peptide vaccine. The source of these receptors is a man between 25 and 39 years old with glioma.

The genes are TRBV5-1 and TRBJ2-3, with D perhaps matching TRBD1 (6 bases). CDR3 length: 15 residues. Germline V gene data show CDR1 as SGHRS and CDR2 as YFSETQ. The ends were cut back, 4 bases at V and 4 bases at J, with 16 bases in the middle. The CDR3 loop reads CASSVIQGSADTQYF. In nucleotides, the CDR3 is TGCGCCAGCAGCGTGATACAGGGATCGGCAGATACGCAGTATTTT.

V usage is TRBV27 and J usage is TRBJ2-3, with D perhaps matching TRBD1 or TRBD2 (5 bases each). Germline V gene sequence: CDR1 MNHEY, CDR2 SMNVEV (reference sequence). V was clipped by 5 bases and J by 7 bases, with 19 bases between them. The CDR3 loop spans 15 amino acids. CDR3 nucleotides: TGTGCCAGCAGTACCAGGGAGCTGGGATTAAATACGCAGTATTTT. Amino acids: CASSTRELGLNTQYF.